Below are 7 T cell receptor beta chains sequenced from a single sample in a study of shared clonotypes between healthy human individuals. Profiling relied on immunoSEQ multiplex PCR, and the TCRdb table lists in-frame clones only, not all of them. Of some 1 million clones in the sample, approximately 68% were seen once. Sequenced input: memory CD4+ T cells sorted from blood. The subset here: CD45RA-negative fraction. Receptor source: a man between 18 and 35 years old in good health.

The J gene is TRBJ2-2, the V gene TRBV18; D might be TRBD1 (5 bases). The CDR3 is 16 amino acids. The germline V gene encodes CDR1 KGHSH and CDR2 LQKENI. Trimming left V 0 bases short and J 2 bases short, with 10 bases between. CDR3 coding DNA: TGTGCCAGCTCACCACCTACAGGATCCAACACCGGGGAGCTGTTTTTT. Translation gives CASSPPTGSNTGELFF. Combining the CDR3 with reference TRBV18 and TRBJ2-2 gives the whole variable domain NAGVMQNPRHLVRRRGQEARLRCSPMKGHSHVYWYRQLPEEGLKFMVYLQKENIIDESGMPKERFSAEFPKEGPSILRIQQVVRGDSAAYFCASSPPTGSNTGELFFGEGSRLTVL.

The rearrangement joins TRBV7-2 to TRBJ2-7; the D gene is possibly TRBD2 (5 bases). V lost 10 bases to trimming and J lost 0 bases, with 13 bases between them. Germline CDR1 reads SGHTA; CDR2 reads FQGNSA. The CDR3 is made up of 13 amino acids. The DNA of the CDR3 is TGTGCCATCGGCGGACTCCGCTCCTACGAGCAGTACTTC. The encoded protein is CAIGGLRSYEQYF.

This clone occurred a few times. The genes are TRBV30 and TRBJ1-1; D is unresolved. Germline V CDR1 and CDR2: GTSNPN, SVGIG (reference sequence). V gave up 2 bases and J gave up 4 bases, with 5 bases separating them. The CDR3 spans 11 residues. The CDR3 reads CAWSRTTEAFF. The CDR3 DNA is TGTGCCTGGAGTCGGACCACTGAAGCTTTCTTT. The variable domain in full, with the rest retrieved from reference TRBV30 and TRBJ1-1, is SQTIHQWPATLVQPVGSPLSLECTVEGTSNPNLYWYRQAAGRGLQLLFYSVGIGQISSEVPQNLSASRPQDRQFILSSKKLLLSDSGFYLCAWSRTTEAFFGQGTRLTVV.

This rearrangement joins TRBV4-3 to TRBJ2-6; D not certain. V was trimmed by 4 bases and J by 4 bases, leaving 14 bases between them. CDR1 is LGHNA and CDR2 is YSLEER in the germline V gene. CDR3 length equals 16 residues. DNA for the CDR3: TGCGCCAGCAGCCCGTCTTGGGCGACCGGGGCCAACGTCCTGACTTTC. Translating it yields CASSPSWATGANVLTF.

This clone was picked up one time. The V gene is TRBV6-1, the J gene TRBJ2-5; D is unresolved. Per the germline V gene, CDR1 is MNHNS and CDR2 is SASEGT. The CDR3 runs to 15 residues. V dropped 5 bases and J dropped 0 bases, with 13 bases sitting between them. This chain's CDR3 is CASSPLVGYQETQYF. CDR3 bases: TGTGCCAGCAGTCCCCTTGTAGGGTACCAAGAGACCCAGTACTTC.

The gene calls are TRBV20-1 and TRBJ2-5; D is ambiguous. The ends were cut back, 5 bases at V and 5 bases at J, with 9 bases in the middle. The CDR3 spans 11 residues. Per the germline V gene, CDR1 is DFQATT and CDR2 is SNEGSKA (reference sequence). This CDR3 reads CSAAQEETQYF. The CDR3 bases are TGCAGTGCTGCCCAGGAGGAGACCCAGTACTTC.

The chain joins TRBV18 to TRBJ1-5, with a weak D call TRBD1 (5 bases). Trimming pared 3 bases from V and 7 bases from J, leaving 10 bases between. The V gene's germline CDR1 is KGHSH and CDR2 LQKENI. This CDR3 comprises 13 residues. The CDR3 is CASSPSEGQPQHF. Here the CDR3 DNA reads TGTGCCAGCTCACCGTCAGAGGGGCAGCCCCAGCATTTT.